This passage covers 24 T cell receptor beta chains from one sample sequenced in a study of blood T cells in healthy people across ages. A sample-barcoded 5' primer and a J-beta primer mix were used in a second PCR of about 7 to 11 cycles. TCRdb re-called the 5' RACE reads with MiXCR, one entry per CDR3 protein. The profile covers 910,000 or so distinct CDR3 sequences, with roughly 51% appearing a single time and over 20% taken by the ten largest. The sample consisted of blood. The receptors originated from an older woman in good health.

This clonotype showed up many times. The CDR3 is CASSYSIEQYF. The DNA of the CDR3 is TGTGCCAGCAGTTACTCGATCGAGCAGTACTTC. V and J are TRBV6-2 or TRBV6-3 and TRBJ2-7; D gene unclear. This CDR3 is built from 11 residues. V lost 0 bases and J lost 6, with 3 bases in between. Germline CDR1 MNHEY, CDR2 SVGEGT.

Of note for this clonotype: A read error may explain this, as a much larger clone is one base away. The chain uses TRBV7-2 and TRBJ2-7; D ambiguous. The ends were cut back, 5 bases at V and 3 bases at J, with 5 bases in the middle. This CDR3 region has 11 residues. Germline V gene sequence: CDR1 SGHTA, CDR2 FQGNSA. The CDR3 region has the DNA TGTGCCAGCAGCCAGTACTACGAGCAGTACTTC. Translated, it gives CASSQYYEQYF. The entire variable domain, with the rest obtained from reference TRBV7-2 and TRBJ2-7, is as follows: GAGVSQSPSNKVTEKGKDVELRCDPISGHTALYWYRQSLGQGLEFLIYFQGNSAPDKSGLPSDRFSAERTGGSVSTLTIQRTQQEDSAVYLCASSQYYEQYFGPGTRLTVT.

The chain recombines TRBV6-6 with TRBJ2-5; TRBD2 matches at 12 bases. Trimming took 2 bases from V and 4 from J; bases not matched to a gene: 2. This CDR3 is built from 15 residues. The germline V gene has CDR1 MNHNY and CDR2 SVGAGI (reference sequence). The CDR3 nucleotides are TGTGCCAGCAGTTACCCTAGCGGGAGGGCAGAGACCCAGTACTTC. Amino acid sequence: CASSYPSGRAETQYF.

The chain is built from TRBV28 and TRBJ2-1; 10 bases match TRBD2. Germline V gene lookup returns CDR1 MDHEN and CDR2 SYDVKM. The CDR3 is 14 amino acids. The ends lost 8 bases at V and 8 bases at J; junction bases unmatched: 9. The CDR3 is CASGLPGLAHEQFF. In DNA, the CDR3 is TGTGCCAGCGGATTACCGGGACTAGCGCATGAGCAGTTCTTC. Together with reference TRBV28 and TRBJ2-1, the CDR3 gives the full variable domain: DVKVTQSSRYLVKRTGEKVFLECVQDMDHENMFWYRQDPGLGLRLIYFSYDVKMKEKGDIPEGYSVSREKKERFSLILESASTNQTSMYLCASGLPGLAHEQFFGPGTRLTVL.

This clonotype was counted a few times. This chain links TRBV15 with TRBJ2-7; no definite D call. CDR3 length equals 15 residues. Looked up from germline, CDR1 is LNHNV and CDR2 is YYDKDF (reference sequence). V was pared by 1 base and J by 0 bases, with 10 bases between. The CDR3 bases are TGTGCCACCAGCAGAGTGAGTGTAATCTCCTACGAGCAGTACTTC. It encodes CATSRVSVISYEQYF.

The chain carries TRBV19 and TRBJ2-3; 8 bases map to TRBD1. Per germline, CDR1 LNHDA and CDR2 SQIVND (reference sequence). V shed 3 bases and J 10 bases; nucleotides not matched to a gene: 3. This CDR3 has 12 amino acids. CDR3 sequence reads: CASSIGQGPQYF. The CDR3 DNA sequence: TGTGCCAGTAGTATCGGACAGGGTCCGCAGTATTTT.

V usage is TRBV7-2 and J usage is TRBJ2-1; 12 bases map to TRBD2. The V gene end was trimmed by 5 bases and the J gene end by 8 bases; junction bases not matched to a gene: 16. Germline CDR1 is SGHTA and CDR2 is FQGNSA. The CDR3 length is 18 residues. CDR3 sequence reads: CASSRYQLAGGPKDEQFF. CDR3 nucleotide sequence: TGTGCCAGCAGCCGATACCAACTAGCGGGAGGCCCTAAGGATGAGCAGTTCTTC.

The V and J genes are TRBV4-1 and TRBJ1-4; no clear D. CDR1 MGHRA and CDR2 YSYEKL come from the germline V gene. V gave up 4 bases and J gave up 8 bases, with 17 bases separating them. The CDR3 is made up of 15 amino acids. In DNA, the CDR3 is TGCGCCAGCAGCCCCTTGGCGCTCGGAAACGAAAAACTGTTTTTT. Its protein is CASSPLALGNEKLFF.

This clonotype was seen more than once but under ten times. This rearrangement joins TRBV15 to TRBJ2-5; TRBD1 matches at 7 bases. Losses at the gene ends were 3 bases for V and 1 base for J; bases not matched to a gene: 2. Germline CDR1 is LNHNV and CDR2 is YYDKDF (reference sequence). CDR3 length: 14 amino acids. This chain's CDR3 is CATSRTGFQETQYF. In DNA form, the CDR3 reads TGTGCCACCAGCAGGACAGGGTTCCAAGAGACCCAGTACTTC.

This clonotype came up many times. The CDR3 is CASSLGGSVYEQYF. The CDR3 nucleotides read TGTGCCAGCAGTTTAGGAGGGAGTGTGTACGAGCAGTACTTC. This chain joins TRBV12-3 or TRBV12-4 and TRBJ2-7; D perhaps matches TRBD2 (5 bases). The CDR3 covers 14 residues. Trimming removed 1 base at V and 4 bases at J, with 11 bases between.

On this clonotype itself: This may be a read error, as it is one base from a much larger clone. The V and J genes are TRBV12-3 or TRBV12-4 and TRBJ2-7; D call uncertain. V was cut by 6 bases and J by 0 bases, with 9 bases left in between. The CDR3 is made up of 13 amino acids. Here the CDR3 DNA reads TGTGCCAGCAGGGTAGACTTCTCCTACGAGCAGTACTTC. Translating it yields CASRVDFSYEQYF.

CDR3 bases: TGTGCCAGCAGCGATACAGGGTGGGGCTACACCTTC. Its translation is CASSDTGWGYTF. The chain employs TRBV2 and TRBJ1-2, with D perhaps TRBD1 (6 bases). Trimming removed 6 bases at V and 8 bases at J, with 13 bases between. Germline CDR1 and CDR2: SNHLY and FYNNEI. The CDR3 length is 12 residues.

This clonotype was picked up a small number of times. The rearrangement links TRBV7-9 to TRBJ2-1; TRBD2 matches at 8 bases. The CDR3 consists of 16 residues. Germline CDR1 reads SEHNR; CDR2 reads FQNEAQ (reference sequence). V was pared by 5 bases and J by 0 bases, with 6 bases of the junction left unmatched. CDR3 in amino acids: CASSPRSGSSYNEQFF. The CDR3 region has the DNA TGTGCCAGCAGCCCTAGGAGCGGGAGCTCCTACAATGAGCAGTTCTTC.

This clonotype turned up a few times. V and J are TRBV28 and TRBJ2-1; D might be TRBD2 (5 bases). Per the germline V gene, CDR1 is MDHEN and CDR2 is SYDVKM. The V end was cut by 5 bases, the J end by 0 bases, with 14 bases between. The CDR3 length is 16 residues. CDR3 sequence reads: CASSPSGSYSYNEQFF. The CDR3 nucleotides are TGTGCCAGCAGTCCGTCTGGGAGTTACTCCTACAATGAGCAGTTCTTC.

The chain employs TRBV6-1 and TRBJ2-7; 7 bases are shared with TRBD1. The CDR3 runs 15 residues. The V gene end was trimmed by 4 bases and the J gene end by 5 bases; junction bases not matched to a gene: 11. Germline CDR1 is MNHNS and CDR2 is SASEGT. CDR3 region: CASSGLEDRLHEQYF. The CDR3 DNA is TGTGCCAGCAGTGGGTTAGAGGACAGGCTCCACGAGCAGTACTTC.

The chain is built from TRBV20-1 and TRBJ2-5, with 8 bases that match TRBD1. Per germline, CDR1 DFQATT and CDR2 SNEGSKA (reference sequence). The CDR3 covers 12 residues. V shed 5 bases, J shed 3 bases, and the junction held 2 bases outside the gene matches. The DNA for the CDR3 is TGCAGTGCTGGGGACAGGAAAGAGACCCAGTACTTC. As protein: CSAGDRKETQYF.

The sample holds a few counts of this clonotype. V and J are TRBV9 and TRBJ2-6; D remains ambiguous. The CDR3 is made up of 14 amino acids. The V gene lost 3 bases and the J gene lost 1 base, with 5 bases spanning the gap. The germline gives CDR1 SGDLS, CDR2 YYNGEE. The CDR3 reads CASSGRSGANVLTF. The CDR3 region has the DNA TGTGCCAGCAGCGGGAGATCTGGGGCCAACGTCCTGACTTTC.

Only a few counts were recorded for this clonotype. V is TRBV20-1 and J is TRBJ2-3; D is ambiguous. The germline V gene has CDR1 DFQATT and CDR2 SNEGSKA (reference sequence). The V end lost 1 base, the J end lost 0 bases, and 11 bases lay between the germline ends. The CDR3 consists of 15 residues. This chain's CDR3 is CSARVLGPSTDTQYF. CDR3 DNA: TGCAGTGCTAGAGTCCTAGGCCCTAGCACAGATACGCAGTATTTT.

The CDR3, as DNA: TGCGCCAGCAGCCAAGTATTCTTTAGCGGGAAGAGTAGCGAGCAGTACTTC. Amino acid sequence: CASSQVFFSGKSSEQYF. The rearrangement joins TRBV4-1 to TRBJ2-5, with 8 bases that match TRBD2. The end of the DNA fits TRBJ2-7 better, so the J call may be wrong. The CDR3 extends over 17 amino acids. CDR1 is MGHRA and CDR2 is YSYEKL in the germline V gene.

The genes are TRBV4-1 and TRBJ2-1, with 9 bases matching TRBD1. Per germline, CDR1 MGHRA and CDR2 YSYEKL. Unmatched junction bases numbered 13, after V lost 6 bases and J lost 4 bases. The CDR3 length is 17 residues. The CDR3 DNA is TGCGCCAGCAGACACGTACAGGGGGCGGACATTTACAATGAGCAGTTCTTC. Translation gives CASRHVQGADIYNEQFF.

V and J are TRBV3-1 and TRBJ2-1, with D unresolved. The CDR3 runs 14 residues. V shed 3 bases and J shed 5 bases, with 11 bases lying between them. CDR1 is LGHDT, CDR2 YNNKEL, per germline (reference sequence). The CDR3 nucleotides read TGTGCCAGCAGCCAGTACCAATTTGACAATGAGCAGTTCTTC. The encoded protein is CASSQYQFDNEQFF.

The genes are TRBV28 and TRBJ1-5, with D unclear. V was trimmed by 3 bases and J by 1 base, leaving 13 bases between them. The CDR3 is made up of 16 amino acids. In germline, CDR1 is MDHEN, CDR2 SYDVKM. The DNA of the CDR3 is TGTGCCAGCAGTTTGGTGGCCAGAACAAGCAATCAGCCCCAGCATTTT. As protein: CASSLVARTSNQPQHF.

In its sample, this clonotype was seen many times. The chain combines TRBV27 with TRBJ2-3, with 10 positions matching TRBD1. The CDR3 sequence is 18 residues long. The V gene end was trimmed by 2 bases and the J gene end by 0 bases; junction bases not matched to a gene: 8. The germline CDR1 and CDR2 sequences are MNHEY and SMNVEV (reference sequence). In nucleotides, the CDR3 is TGTGCCAGCAGTTTAAAAATCCGGGACAGGGGTAGCACAGATACGCAGTATTTT. Its translation is CASSLKIRDRGSTDTQYF.

J is TRBJ1-1 and V is TRBV5-1, with 9 bases aligning to TRBD1. This CDR3 spans 14 amino acids. The germline gives CDR1 SGHRS, CDR2 YFSETQ. Trimming at V came to 7 bases and at J to 7 bases, leaving 11 bases not matched to a gene. The CDR3 sequence: CASRDRDIYGEAFF. The CDR3 nucleotides read TGCGCCAGCCGGGACAGGGACATTTACGGTGAAGCTTTCTTT.